Sequencing of this T cell receptor (beta chain) was carried out in a study of T cell clones after liver transplantation. Sequencing was performed with immunoSEQ multiplex PCR; in TCRdb, only in-frame clones are kept and a portion is missing. In the table there are about 47,000 clones, 80% to 90% of which are singletons. Germline assignment: CDR1 GTSNPN and CDR2 SVGIG (reference sequence). The CDR3 consists of 14 residues. Trimming removed 0 bases from V and 8 bases from J, with 16 bases in between. This receptor was obtained from a human patient who received a liver transplant. The graft donor may account for some of the T cells. The sequences come from CD8+ T cells from blood, collected 12 months after liver transplant. The chain uses TRBV30 and TRBJ1-2; D might be TRBD1 (5 bases). For the CDR3, the DNA is TGTGCCTGGAGTGTAGGTCCCAGGGAGAGGGGCTACACCTTC. Translating gives CAWSVGPRERGYTF.